This T cell receptor (beta chain) is from a study of identical twins. Each CDR3 protein is one row after TCRdb ran MiXCR on the 5' RACE reads. The sample has around 650,000 distinct CDR3 sequences, 7.1% seen once. This sample also appeared in a second study, on yellow fever vaccine responses in identical twins. That paper adds: Vaccine-induced T cell responses in twins were reportedly observed to appear partly convergent, partly personalized.

The sequence came from a woman aged 18-29 years in good health. The sequenced sample consisted of PBMCs.

CDR3 in amino acids: CSAREIPEAFF. CDR3 in DNA: TGCAGTGCTAGAGAAATTCCCGAAGCTTTCTTT. This chain links TRBV20-1 with TRBJ1-1; D call uncertain. The ends were cut back, 0 bases at V and 8 bases at J, with 7 bases in the middle. The CDR3 runs 11 residues. Germline V lookup: CDR1 DFQATT, CDR2 SNEGSKA (reference sequence).